The clone carrying this TCR beta chain was seen only a few times. MiXCR, applied by TCRdb to the 5' RACE reads, yields one record per CDR3 protein. The sample lists more than 400,000 distinct CDR3 sequences; 15% were seen once. The data were taken from a study of identical twins. CDR3 length: 12 residues. The V and J ends lost 7 bases and 6 bases respectively, with 9 bases between them. The sample was also linked to a second study, of yellow fever vaccine responses in identical twins.

Material: CD4+ T cells sorted from blood. The TCR sequence derives from a woman between 18 and 29 years old in good health. The chain combines TRBV12-3 or TRBV12-4 with TRBJ2-2; no definite D call. The CDR3 spells CASTPAPGELFF. Here the CDR3 DNA reads TGTGCCAGCACCCCTGCTCCCGGGGAGCTGTTTTTT.